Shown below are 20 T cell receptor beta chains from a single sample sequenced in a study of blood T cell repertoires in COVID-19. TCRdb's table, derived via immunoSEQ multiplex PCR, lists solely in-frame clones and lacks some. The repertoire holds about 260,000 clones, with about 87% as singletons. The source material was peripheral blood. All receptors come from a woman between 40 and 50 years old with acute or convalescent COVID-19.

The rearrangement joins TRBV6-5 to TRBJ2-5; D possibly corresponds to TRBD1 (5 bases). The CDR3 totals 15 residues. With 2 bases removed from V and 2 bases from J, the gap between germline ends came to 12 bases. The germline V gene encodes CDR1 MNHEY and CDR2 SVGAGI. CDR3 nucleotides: TGTGCCAGCAGTTACCGATCGACAGCACAAGAGACCCAGTACTTC. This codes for CASSYRSTAQETQYF.

The CDR3 DNA reads as TGTGCCAGCAGTTATACACGGAGGGGAGGCTACACCTTC. As protein: CASSYTRRGGYTF. The chain employs TRBV6-5 and TRBJ1-2, with D possibly being TRBD1 (5 bases). CDR1 and CDR2 (germline): MNHEY, SVGAGI. The V gene lost 3 bases and the J gene lost 8 bases, with 13 bases spanning the gap. The CDR3 is 13 residues long.

CDR3: CASSSDRGRMGGYTF. CDR3 coding DNA: TGTGCCAGCAGCTCTGACAGGGGGCGAATGGGAGGCTACACCTTC. The genes are TRBV4-2 and TRBJ1-2; 10 nucleotides align to TRBD1. The CDR3 covers 15 residues. Trimming removed 5 bases from V and 8 bases from J; junction bases left unmatched: 11. From germline, CDR1 is LGHNA and CDR2 YNFKEQ.

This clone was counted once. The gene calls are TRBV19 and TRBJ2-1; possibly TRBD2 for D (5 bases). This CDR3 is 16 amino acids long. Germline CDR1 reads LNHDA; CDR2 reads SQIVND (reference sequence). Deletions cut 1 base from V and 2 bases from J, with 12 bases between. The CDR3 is CASSIAIGGTYNEQFF. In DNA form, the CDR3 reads TGTGCCAGTAGTATAGCCATCGGAGGTACCTACAATGAGCAGTTCTTC.

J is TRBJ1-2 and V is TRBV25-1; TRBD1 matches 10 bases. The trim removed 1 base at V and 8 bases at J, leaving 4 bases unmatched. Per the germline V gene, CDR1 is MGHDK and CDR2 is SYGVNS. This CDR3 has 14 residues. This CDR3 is CASSESGTGVGYTF. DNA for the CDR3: TGTGCCAGCAGTGAATCCGGGACAGGGGTGGGCTACACCTTC.

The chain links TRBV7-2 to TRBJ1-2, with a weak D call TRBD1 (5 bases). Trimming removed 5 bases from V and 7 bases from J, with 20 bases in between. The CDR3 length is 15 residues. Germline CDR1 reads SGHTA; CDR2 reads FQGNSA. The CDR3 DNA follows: TGTGCCAGCAGCGAAAGGGGTATTAACCTCAGTGGCTACACCTTC. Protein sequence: CASSERGINLSGYTF.

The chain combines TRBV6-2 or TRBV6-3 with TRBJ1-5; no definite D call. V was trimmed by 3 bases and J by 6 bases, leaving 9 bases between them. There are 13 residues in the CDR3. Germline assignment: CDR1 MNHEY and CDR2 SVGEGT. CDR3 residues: CASSYVRGQPQHF. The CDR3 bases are TGTGCCAGCAGTTATGTTCGGGGTCAGCCCCAGCATTTT.

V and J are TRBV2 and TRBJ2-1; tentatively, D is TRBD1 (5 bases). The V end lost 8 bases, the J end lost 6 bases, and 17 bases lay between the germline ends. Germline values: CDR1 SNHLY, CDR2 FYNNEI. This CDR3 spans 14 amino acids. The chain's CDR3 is CASLLVQVGNEQFF. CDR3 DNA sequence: TGTGCCAGCTTACTCGTACAGGTCGGCAATGAGCAGTTCTTC.

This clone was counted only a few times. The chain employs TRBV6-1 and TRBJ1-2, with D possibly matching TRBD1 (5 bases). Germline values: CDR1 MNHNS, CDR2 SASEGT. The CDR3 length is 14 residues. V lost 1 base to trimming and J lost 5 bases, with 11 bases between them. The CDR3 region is CASSEGKGLYGYTF. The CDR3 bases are TGTGCCAGCAGTGAAGGAAAGGGGCTTTATGGCTACACCTTC.

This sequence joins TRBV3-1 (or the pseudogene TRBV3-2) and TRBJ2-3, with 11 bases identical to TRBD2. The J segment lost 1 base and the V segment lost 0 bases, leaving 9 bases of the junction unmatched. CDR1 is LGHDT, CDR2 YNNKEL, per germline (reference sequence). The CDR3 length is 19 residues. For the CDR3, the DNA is TGTGCCAGCAGCCAAGATCCACTAGCGGGGGTCCTGGGCACAGATACGCAGTATTTT. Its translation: CASSQDPLAGVLGTDTQYF.

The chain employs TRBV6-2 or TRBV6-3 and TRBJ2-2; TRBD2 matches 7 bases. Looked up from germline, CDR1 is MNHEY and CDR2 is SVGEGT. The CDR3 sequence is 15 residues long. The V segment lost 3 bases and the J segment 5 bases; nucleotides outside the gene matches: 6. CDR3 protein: CASSYLLASTGELFF. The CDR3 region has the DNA TGTGCCAGCAGTTATCTACTAGCGAGTACCGGGGAGCTGTTTTTT.

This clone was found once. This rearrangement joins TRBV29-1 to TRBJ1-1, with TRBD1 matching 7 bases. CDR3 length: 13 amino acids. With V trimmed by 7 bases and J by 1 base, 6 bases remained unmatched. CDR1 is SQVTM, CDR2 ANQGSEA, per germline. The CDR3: CSGRGQWNTEAFF. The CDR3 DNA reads TGCAGCGGCCGGGGACAGTGGAACACTGAAGCTTTCTTT.

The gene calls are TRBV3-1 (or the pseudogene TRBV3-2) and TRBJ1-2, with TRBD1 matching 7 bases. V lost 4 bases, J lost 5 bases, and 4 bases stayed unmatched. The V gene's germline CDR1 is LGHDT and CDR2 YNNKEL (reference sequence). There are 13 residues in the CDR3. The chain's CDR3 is CASSRQGQYGYTF. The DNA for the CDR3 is TGTGCCAGCAGCCGACAGGGTCAGTATGGCTACACCTTC.

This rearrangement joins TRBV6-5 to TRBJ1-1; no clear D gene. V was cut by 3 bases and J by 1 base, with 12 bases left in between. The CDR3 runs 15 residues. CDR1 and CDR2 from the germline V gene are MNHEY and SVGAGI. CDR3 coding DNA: TGTGCCAGCAGTTATACGGGGAACGGGAACACTGAAGCTTTCTTT. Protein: CASSYTGNGNTEAFF.

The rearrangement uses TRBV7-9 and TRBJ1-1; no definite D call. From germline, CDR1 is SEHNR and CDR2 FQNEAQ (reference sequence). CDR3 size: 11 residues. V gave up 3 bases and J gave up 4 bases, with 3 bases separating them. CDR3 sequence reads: CASSFGTEAFF. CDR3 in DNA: TGTGCCAGCAGCTTCGGCACTGAAGCTTTCTTT. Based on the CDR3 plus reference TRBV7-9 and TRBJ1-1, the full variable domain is DTGVSQNPRHKITKRGQNVTFRCDPISEHNRLYWYRQTLGQGPEFLTYFQNEAQLEKSRLLSDRFSAERPKGSFSTLEIQRTEQGDSAMYLCASSFGTEAFFGQGTRLTVV.

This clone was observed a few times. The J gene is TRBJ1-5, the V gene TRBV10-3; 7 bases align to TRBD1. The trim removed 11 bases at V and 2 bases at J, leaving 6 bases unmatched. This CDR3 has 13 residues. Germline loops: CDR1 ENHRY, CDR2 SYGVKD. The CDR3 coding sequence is TGTGCCTCACAGGGGCAAGGCAATCAGCCCCAGCATTTT. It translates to CASQGQGNQPQHF.

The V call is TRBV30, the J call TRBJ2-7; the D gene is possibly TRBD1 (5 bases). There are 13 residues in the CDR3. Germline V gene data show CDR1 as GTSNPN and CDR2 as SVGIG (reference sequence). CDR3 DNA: TGTGCTAAAGTAAGGGGCGGTGCCTACGAGCAGTACGTC. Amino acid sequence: CAKVRGGAYEQYV.

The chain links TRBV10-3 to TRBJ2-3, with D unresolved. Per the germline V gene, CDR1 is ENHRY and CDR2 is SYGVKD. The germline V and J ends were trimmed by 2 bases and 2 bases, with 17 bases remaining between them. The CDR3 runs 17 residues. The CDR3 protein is CAISEAWREALTDTQYF. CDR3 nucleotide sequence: TGTGCCATCAGTGAGGCGTGGCGTGAGGCTCTCACAGATACGCAGTATTTT.

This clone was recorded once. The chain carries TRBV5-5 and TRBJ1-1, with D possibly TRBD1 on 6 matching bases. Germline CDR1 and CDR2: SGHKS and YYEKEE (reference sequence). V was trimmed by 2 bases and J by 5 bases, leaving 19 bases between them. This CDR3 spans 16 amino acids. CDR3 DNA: TGTGCCAGCAGCTTCCCCCTGACAGGCACATGGACTGAAGCTTTCTTT. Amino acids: CASSFPLTGTWTEAFF.

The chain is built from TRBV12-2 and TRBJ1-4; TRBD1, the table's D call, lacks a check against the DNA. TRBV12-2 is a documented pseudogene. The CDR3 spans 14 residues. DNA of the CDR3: TGTGCAAGTCGTCCGCCGGGACAGGTTGAAAAACTGTTTTTT. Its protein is CASRPPGQVEKLFF.